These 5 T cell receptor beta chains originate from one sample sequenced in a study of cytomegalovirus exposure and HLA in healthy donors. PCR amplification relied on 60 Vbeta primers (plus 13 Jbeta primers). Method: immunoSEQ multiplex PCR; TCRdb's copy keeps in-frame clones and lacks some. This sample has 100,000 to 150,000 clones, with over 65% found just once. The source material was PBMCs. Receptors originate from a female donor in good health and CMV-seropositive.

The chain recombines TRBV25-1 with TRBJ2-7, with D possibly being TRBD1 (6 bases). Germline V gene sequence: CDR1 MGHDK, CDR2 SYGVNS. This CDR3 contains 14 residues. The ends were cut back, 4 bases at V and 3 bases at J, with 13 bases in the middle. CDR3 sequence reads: CASSAPGHSYEQYF. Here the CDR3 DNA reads TGTGCCAGCAGTGCCCCGGGACACAGCTACGAGCAGTACTTC.

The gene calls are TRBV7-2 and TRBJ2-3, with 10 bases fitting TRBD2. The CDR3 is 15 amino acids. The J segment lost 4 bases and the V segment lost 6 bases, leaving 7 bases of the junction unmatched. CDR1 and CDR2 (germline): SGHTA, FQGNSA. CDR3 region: CASRLGLAFADTQYF. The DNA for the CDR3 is TGTGCCAGCAGGCTGGGACTAGCGTTCGCAGATACGCAGTATTTT.

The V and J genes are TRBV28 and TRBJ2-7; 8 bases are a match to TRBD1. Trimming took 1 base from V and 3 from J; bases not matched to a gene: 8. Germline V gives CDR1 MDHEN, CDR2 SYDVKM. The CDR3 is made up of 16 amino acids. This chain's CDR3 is CASSLLGDRKSYEQYF. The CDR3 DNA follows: TGTGCCAGCAGTTTATTGGGGGACAGGAAAAGCTACGAGCAGTACTTC.

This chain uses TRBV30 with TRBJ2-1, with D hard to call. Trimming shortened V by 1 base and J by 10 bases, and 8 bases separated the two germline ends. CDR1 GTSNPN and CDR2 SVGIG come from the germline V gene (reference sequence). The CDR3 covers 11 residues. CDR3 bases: TGTGCCTGGAGTGAAGTGAGGGAGCAGTTCTTC. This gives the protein CAWSEVREQFF.

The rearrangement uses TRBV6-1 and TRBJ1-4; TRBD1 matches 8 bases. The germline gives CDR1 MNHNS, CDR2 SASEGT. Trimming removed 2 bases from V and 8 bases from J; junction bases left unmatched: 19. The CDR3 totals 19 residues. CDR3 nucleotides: TGTGCCAGCAGTGAACTTCCCGCCTCCTCCAGGGGGCGCTACGAAAAACTGTTTTTT. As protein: CASSELPASSRGRYEKLFF.